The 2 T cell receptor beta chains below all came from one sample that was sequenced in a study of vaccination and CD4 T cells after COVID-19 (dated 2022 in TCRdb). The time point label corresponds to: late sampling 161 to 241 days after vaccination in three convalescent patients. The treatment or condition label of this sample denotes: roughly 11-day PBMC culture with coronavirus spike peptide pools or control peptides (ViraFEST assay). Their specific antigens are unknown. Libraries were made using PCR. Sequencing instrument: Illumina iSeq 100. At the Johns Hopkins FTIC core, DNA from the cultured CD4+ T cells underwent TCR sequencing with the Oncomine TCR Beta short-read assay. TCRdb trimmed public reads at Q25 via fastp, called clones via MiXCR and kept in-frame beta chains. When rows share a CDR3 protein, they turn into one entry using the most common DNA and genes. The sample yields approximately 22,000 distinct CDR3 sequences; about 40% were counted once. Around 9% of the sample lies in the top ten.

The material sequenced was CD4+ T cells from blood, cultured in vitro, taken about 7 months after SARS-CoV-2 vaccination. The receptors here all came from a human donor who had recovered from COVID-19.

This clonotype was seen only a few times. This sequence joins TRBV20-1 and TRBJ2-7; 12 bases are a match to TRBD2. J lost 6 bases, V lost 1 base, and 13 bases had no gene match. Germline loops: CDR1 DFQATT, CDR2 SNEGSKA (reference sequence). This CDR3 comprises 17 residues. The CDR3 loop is CSARASLAGGPEGEQYF. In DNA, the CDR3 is TGCAGTGCTAGAGCCAGTCTAGCGGGAGGGCCAGAGGGCGAGCAGTACTTC.

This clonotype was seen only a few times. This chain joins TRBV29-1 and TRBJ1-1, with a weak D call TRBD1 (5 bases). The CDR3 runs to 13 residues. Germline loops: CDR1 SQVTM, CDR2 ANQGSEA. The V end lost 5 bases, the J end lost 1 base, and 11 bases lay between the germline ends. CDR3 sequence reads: CSVLGQTNTEAFF. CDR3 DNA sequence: TGCAGCGTTTTGGGGCAAACGAACACTGAAGCTTTCTTT.